The 4 T cell receptor beta chains below were found in one sample sequenced in a study of identical twins. TCRdb reanalysed the 5' RACE reads using MiXCR and keeps one entry per CDR3 protein. The table has 400,000 to 550,000 distinct CDR3 sequences, roughly a fifth seen once; the top ten hold 0.8% to 1%. This sample was shared with a second study, whose subject was T cells expressing NK-cell markers.

Sequenced material: CD4+ T cells sorted from blood. These receptors were obtained from a woman between 18 and 30 years old in good health.

This clonotype has at least ten counts. CDR3 in amino acids: CSARDSVNYGYTF. The CDR3 region has the DNA TGCAGTGCTAGAGATTCAGTAAACTATGGCTACACCTTC. V is TRBV20-1 and J is TRBJ1-2; no firm D call. Trimming pared 0 bases from V and 2 bases from J, leaving 7 bases between. CDR1 is DFQATT, CDR2 SNEGSKA, per germline (reference sequence). The CDR3 consists of 13 residues.

The V and J genes are TRBV7-8 and TRBJ2-1; maybe TRBD2 (6 bases). CDR1 is SGHVS and CDR2 is FQNEAQ in the germline V gene. The CDR3 extends over 13 amino acids. V lost 7 bases, J lost 7 bases, and 14 bases lay in between. The CDR3 DNA follows: TGTGCCAGCATCCCGGGAGCTCTAAATGAGCAGTTCTTC. Residues: CASIPGALNEQFF.

This clonotype was seen a few times. The chain couples TRBV7-2 to TRBJ1-1, with a possible D match to TRBD1 (6 bases). Germline V gene lookup returns CDR1 SGHTA and CDR2 FQGNSA. Trimming left V 6 bases short and J 5 bases short, with 13 bases between. The CDR3 runs to 13 residues. The chain's CDR3 is CASRQGRRTEAFF. As DNA, the CDR3 is TGTGCCAGCAGACAGGGACGACGGACTGAAGCTTTCTTT.

This chain links TRBV18 with TRBJ2-1; 11 positions agree with TRBD2. J lost 7 bases, V lost 3 bases, and 5 bases had no gene match. Germline CDR1 KGHSH, CDR2 LQKENI. The CDR3 runs to 15 residues. In DNA, the CDR3 is TGTGCCAGCTCACCGGGGACTAGCGGAATGAATGAGCAGTTCTTC. This encodes CASSPGTSGMNEQFF.